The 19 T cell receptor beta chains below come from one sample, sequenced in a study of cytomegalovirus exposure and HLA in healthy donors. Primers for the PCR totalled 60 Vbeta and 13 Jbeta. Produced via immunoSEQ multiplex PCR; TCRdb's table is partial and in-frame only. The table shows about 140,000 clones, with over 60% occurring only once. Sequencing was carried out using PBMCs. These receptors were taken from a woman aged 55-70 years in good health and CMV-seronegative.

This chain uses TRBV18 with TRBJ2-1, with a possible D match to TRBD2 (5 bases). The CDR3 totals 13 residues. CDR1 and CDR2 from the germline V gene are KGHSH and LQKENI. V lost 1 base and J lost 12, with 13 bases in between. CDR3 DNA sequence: TGTGCCAGCTCACCACGGAAGGAGGAGTGGCAGTTCTTC. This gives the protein CASSPRKEEWQFF.

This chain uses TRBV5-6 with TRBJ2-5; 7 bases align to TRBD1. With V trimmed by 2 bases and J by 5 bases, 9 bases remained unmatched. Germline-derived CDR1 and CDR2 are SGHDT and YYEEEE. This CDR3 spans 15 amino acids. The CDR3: CASSFEGASFETQYF. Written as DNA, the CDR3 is TGTGCCAGCAGCTTTGAGGGGGCGAGTTTTGAGACCCAGTACTTC. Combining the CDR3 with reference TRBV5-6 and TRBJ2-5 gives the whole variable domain DAGVTQSPTHLIKTRGQQVTLRCSPKSGHDTVSWYQQALGQGPQFIFQYYEEEERQRGNFPDRFSGHQFPNYSSELNVNALLLGDSALYLCASSFEGASFETQYFGPGTRLLVL.

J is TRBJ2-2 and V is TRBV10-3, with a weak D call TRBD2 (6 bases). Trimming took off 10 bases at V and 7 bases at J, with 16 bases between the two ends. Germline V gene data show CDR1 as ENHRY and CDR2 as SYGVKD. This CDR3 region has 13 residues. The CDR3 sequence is CATSYGGNGELFF. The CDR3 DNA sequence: TGTGCCACTTCTTATGGGGGGAACGGGGAGCTGTTTTTT.

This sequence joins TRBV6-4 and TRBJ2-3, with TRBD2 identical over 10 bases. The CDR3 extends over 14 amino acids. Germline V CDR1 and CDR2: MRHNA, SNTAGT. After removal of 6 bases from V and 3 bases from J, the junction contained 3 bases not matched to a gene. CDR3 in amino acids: CASSLAGETDTQYF. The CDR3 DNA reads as TGTGCCAGCAGCCTAGCGGGGGAGACAGATACGCAGTATTTT.

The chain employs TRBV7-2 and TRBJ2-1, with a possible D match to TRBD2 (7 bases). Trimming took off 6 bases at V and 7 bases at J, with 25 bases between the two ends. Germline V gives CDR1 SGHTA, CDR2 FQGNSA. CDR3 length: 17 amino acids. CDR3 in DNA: TGTGCCAGCAGTAATGGCGGGGGCGCAAGGGAATGGAATGAGCAGTTCTTC. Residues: CASSNGGGAREWNEQFF.

CDR3 nucleotides: TGTGCCAGTTCGGGGGTTCGGGGAGGGGAGCTGTTTTTT. Translating gives CASSGVRGGELFF. The chain is built from TRBV19 and TRBJ2-2; tentative D call: TRBD2 (6 bases). Per germline, CDR1 LNHDA and CDR2 SQIVND (reference sequence). CDR3 length: 13 residues. The V and J ends lost 8 bases and 8 bases respectively, with 15 bases between them.

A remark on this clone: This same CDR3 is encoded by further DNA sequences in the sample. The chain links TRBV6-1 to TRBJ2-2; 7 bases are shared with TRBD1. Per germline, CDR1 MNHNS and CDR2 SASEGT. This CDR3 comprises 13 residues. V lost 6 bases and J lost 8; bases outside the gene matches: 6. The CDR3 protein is CASRTGLTGELFF. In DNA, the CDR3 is TGTGCCAGCAGGACAGGGTTAACTGGGGAGCTGTTTTTT.

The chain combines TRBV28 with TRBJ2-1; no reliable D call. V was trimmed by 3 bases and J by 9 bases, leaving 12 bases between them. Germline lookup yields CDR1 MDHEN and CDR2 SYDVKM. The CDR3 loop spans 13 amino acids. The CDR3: CASSFNLVPEQFF. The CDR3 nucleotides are TGTGCCAGCAGTTTTAACCTAGTCCCTGAGCAGTTCTTC.

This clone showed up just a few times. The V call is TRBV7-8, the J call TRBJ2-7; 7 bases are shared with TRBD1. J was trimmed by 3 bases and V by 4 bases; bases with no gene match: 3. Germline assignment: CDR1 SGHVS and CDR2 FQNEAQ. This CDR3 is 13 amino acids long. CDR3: CASSSGTDYEQYF. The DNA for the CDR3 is TGTGCCAGCAGCTCGGGGACAGACTACGAGCAGTACTTC.

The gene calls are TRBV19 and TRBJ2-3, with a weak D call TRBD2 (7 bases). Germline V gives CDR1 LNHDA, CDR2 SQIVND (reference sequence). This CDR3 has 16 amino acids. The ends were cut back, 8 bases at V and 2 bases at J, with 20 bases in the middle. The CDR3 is CASAKGGTAFTDTQYF. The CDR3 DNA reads TGTGCCAGTGCCAAGGGGGGGACGGCCTTCACAGATACGCAGTATTTT.

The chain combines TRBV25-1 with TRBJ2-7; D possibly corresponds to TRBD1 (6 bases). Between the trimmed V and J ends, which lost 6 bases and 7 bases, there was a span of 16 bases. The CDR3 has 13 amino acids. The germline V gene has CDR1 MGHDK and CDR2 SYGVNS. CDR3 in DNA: TGTGCCAGCAGCTTGCCAGGGGCTTGGGAGCAGTACTTC. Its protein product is CASSLPGAWEQYF.

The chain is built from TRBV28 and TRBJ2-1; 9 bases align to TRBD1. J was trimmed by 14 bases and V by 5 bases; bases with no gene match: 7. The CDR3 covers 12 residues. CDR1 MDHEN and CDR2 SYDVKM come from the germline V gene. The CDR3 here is CASSAEDRGKFF. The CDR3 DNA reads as TGTGCCAGCAGTGCTGAGGACAGGGGCAAGTTCTTC.

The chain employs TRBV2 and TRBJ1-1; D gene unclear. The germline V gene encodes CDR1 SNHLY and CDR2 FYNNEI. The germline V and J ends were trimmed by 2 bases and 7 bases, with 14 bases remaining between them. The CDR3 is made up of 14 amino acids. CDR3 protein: CASSEQGAGIEAFF. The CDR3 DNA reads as TGTGCCAGCAGTGAACAAGGTGCGGGGATTGAAGCTTTCTTT. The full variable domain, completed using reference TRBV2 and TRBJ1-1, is EPEVTQTPSHQVTQMGQEVILRCVPISNHLYFYWYRQILGQKVEFLVSFYNNEISEKSEIFDDQFSVERPDGSNFTLKIRSTKLEDSAMYFCASSEQGAGIEAFFGQGTRLTVV.

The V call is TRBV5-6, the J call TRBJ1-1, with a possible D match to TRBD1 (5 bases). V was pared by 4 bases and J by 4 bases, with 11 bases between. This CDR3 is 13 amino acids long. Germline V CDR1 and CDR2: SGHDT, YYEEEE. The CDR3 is CASSVRGGTEAFF. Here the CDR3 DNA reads TGTGCCAGCAGCGTCCGGGGGGGCACTGAAGCTTTCTTT.

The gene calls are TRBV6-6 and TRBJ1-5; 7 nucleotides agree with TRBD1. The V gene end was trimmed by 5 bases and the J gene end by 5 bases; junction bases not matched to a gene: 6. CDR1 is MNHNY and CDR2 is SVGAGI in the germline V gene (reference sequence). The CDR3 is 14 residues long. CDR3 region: CASSQGQPYQPQHF. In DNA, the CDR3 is TGTGCCAGCAGTCAGGGACAGCCTTATCAGCCCCAGCATTTT.

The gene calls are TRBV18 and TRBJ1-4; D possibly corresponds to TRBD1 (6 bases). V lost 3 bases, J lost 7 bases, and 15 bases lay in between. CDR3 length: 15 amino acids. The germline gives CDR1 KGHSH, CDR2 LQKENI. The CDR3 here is CASSPDRLPFEKLFF. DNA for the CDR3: TGTGCCAGCTCACCGGACAGACTACCATTTGAAAAACTGTTTTTT.

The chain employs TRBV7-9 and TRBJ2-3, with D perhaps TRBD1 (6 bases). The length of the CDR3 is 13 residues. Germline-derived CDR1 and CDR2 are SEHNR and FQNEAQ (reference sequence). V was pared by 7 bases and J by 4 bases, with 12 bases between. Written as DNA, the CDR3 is TGTGCCAGCACAGGGGTTGTAGCAGATACGCAGTATTTT. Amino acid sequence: CASTGVVADTQYF.

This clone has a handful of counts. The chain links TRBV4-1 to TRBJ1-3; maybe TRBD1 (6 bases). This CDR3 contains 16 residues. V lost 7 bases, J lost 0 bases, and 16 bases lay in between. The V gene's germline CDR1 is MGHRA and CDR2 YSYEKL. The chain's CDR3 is CASTQGPTYSGNTIYF. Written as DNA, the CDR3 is TGCGCCAGCACGCAGGGGCCGACGTACTCTGGAAACACCATATATTTT.

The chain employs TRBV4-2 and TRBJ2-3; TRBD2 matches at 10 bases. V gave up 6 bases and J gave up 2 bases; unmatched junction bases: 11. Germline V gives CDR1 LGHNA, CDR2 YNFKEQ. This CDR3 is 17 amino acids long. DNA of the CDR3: TGTGCCAGCAGTCGCGAAGTAGCGGGGGGCGTCACAGATACGCAGTATTTT. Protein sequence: CASSREVAGGVTDTQYF.